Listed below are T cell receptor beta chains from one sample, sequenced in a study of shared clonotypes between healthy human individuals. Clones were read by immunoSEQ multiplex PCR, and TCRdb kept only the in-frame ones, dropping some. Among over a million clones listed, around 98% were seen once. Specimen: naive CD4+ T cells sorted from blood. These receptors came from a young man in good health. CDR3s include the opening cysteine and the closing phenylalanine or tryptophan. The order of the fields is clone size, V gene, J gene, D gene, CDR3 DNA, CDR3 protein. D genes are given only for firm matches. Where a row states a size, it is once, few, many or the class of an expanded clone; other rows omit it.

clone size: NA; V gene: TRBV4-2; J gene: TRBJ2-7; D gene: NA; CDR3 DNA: TGTGCCAGCAGCCTTGAGACACGATCCTACGAGCAGTACTTC; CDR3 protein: CASSLETRSYEQYF
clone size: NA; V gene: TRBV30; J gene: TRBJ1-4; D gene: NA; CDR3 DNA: TGTGCCTGGAGTAAGACAGGCAGAGGGGAAAAACTGTTTTTT; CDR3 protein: CAWSKTGRGEKLFF
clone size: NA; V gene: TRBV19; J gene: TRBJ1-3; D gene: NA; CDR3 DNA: TGTGCCAGTAACCCGGGACAAGCTGGAAACACCATATATTTT; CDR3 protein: CASNPGQAGNTIYF
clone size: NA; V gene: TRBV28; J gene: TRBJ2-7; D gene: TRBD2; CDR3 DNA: TGTGCCAGCAGTCATCTAGCGGGGGCCGTCTACGAGCAGTACTTC; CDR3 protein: CASSHLAGAVYEQYF
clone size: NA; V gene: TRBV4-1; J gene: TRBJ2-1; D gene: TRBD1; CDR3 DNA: TGCGCCAGCGCCCAGGGGGCCGCTATTCCATCCGGCGCCTACAATGAGCAGTTCTTC; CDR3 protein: CASAQGAAIPSGAYNEQFF
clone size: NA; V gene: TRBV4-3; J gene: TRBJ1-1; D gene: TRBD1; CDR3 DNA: TGCGCCAGCAGCCAAGATATGGACAGGGGATCGGCTTTCTTT; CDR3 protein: CASSQDMDRGSAFF
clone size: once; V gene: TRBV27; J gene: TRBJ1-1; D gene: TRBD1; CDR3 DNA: TGTGCCAGCAGTTTAATGTACAGGGGCGACACTGAAGCTTTCTTT; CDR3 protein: CASSLMYRGDTEAFF
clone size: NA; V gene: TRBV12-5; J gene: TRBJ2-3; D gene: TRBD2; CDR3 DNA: TGTGCTAGTGGCCTGACGGGACTAGCGGGAGAGGGGGTAGGCACAGATACGCAGTATTTT; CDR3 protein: CASGLTGLAGEGVGTDTQYF
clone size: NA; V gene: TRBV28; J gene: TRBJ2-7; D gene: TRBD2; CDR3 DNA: TGTGCCAGCAGTCTAGCGGGAGTTTACCGAACTCTTAAATTC; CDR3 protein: CASSLAGVYRTLKF
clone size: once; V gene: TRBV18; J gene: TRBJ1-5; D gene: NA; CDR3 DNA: TGTGCCAGCACATCCTACGGGGGGGGCAATCAGCCCCAGCATTTT; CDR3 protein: CASTSYGGGNQPQHF
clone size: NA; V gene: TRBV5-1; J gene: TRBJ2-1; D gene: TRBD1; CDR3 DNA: TGCGCCAGCATGTCCGGGACAGGGGGCAATGAGCAGTTCTTC; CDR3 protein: CASMSGTGGNEQFF
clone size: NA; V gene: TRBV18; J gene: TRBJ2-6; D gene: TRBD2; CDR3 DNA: TGTGCCAGCTCACGGACCCAACTAGCGGGTTTCTCTGGGGCCAACGTCCTGACTTTC; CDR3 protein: CASSRTQLAGFSGANVLTF
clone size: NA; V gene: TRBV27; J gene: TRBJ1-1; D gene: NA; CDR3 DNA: TGTGCCAGCAGTCCCGGACAGCTGAACACTGAAGCTTTCTTT; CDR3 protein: CASSPGQLNTEAFF
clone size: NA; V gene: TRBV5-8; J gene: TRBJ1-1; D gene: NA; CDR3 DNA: TGTGCCCTAAGGGAGGATGGTGGTCCGGTGAACACTGAAGCTTTCTTT; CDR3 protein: CALREDGGPVNTEAFF
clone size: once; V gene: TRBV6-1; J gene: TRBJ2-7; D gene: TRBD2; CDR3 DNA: TGTGCCAGCAGTGAAGGGGGCGGGGGTATCTCCTACGAGCAGTACTTC; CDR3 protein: CASSEGGGGISYEQYF
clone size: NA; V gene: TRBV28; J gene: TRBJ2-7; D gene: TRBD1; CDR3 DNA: TGTGCCAGCAGTTCCCCGGGACAGGCCCTATGGGAGCAGTACTTC; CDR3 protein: CASSSPGQALWEQYF
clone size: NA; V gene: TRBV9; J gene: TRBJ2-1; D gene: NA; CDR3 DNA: TGTGCCAGCAGCGTAGTCCCAGCGGTCTACAATGAGCAGTTCTTC; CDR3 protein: CASSVVPAVYNEQFF
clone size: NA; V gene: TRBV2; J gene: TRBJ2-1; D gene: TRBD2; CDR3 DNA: TGTGCCAGCACTGGAACTAGCGGGAGTATTGAGCAGTTCTTC; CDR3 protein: CASTGTSGSIEQFF
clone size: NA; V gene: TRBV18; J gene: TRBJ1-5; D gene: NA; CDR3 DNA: TGTGCCAGCTCACCACGACTCCTGGATGGCAATCAGCCCCAGCATTTT; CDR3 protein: CASSPRLLDGNQPQHF
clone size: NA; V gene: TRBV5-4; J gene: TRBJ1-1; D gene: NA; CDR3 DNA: TGTGCCAGCAGCTTGGACACCGGGGTAGCTGAAGCTTTCTTT; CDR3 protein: CASSLDTGVAEAFF
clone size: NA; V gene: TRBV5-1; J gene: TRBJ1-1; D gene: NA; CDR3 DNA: TGCGCCAGCAGCCCCCGCGGGGTAAAAACTGAAGCTTTCTTT; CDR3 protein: CASSPRGVKTEAFF
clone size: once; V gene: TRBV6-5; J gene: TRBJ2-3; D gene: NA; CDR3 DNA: TGTGCCAGCAGTGCCGGGCGGGCCACAGATACGCAGTATTTT; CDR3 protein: CASSAGRATDTQYF
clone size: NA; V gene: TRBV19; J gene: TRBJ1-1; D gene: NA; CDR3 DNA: TGTGCCAGTATCACTGGGGCCTACACTGAAGCTTTCTTT; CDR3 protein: CASITGAYTEAFF
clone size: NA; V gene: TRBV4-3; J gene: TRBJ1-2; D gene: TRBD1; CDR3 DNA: TGCGCCAGCAGCCAAGTTCGAGGACAGGGCAGTCCCTATGGCTACACCTTC; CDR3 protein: CASSQVRGQGSPYGYTF
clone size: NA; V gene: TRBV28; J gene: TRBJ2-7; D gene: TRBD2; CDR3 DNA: TGTGCCAGCAGCACGACTCGAGCGGGAGGTGAGCAGTACTTC; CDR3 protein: CASSTTRAGGEQYF
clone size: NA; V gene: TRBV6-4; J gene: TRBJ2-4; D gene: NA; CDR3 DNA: TGTGCCAGCATTGGCCCAAATGGGAAGGTAGAAAACATTCAGTACTTC; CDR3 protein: CASIGPNGKVENIQYF
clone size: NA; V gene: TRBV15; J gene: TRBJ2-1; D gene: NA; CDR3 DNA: TGTGCCACCAGCAGAGATAGAGGGACGCAGTACAATGAGCAGTTCTTC; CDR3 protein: CATSRDRGTQYNEQFF
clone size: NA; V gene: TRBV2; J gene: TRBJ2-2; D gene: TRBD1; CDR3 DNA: TGTGCCAGCAGCTCGGACAGGGGCGACACCGGGGAGCTGTTTTTT; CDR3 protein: CASSSDRGDTGELFF
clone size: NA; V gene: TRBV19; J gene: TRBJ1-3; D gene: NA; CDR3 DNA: TGTGCCAGTAGCCTCCTACAGGGAGGCTCGTCTGGAAACACCATATATTTT; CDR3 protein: CASSLLQGGSSGNTIYF
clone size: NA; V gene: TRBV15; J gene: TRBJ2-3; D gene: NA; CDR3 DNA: TGTGCCACCAGCGAAGATACGCAGTATTTT; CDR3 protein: CATSEDTQYF
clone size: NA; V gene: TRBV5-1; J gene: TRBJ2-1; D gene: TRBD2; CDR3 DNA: TGCGCCAGCAGCTTGTTGCGGGAGGGCCTTGATGAGCAGTTCTTC; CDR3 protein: CASSLLREGLDEQFF
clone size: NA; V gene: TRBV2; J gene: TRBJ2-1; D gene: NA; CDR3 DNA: TGTGCCTCCAAGGGTCGCAGCTCCTACAATGAGCAGTTCTTC; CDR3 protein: CASKGRSSYNEQFF
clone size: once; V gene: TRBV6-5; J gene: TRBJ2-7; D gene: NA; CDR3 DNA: TGTGCCAGCACCTCTGGGGCCACGGGCAGAGAGCAGTACTTC; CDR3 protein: CASTSGATGREQYF
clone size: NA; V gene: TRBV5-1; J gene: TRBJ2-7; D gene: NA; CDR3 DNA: TGCGCCAGCAGCCCCACAGGGGAGGCCTACGAGCAGTACTTC; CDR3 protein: CASSPTGEAYEQYF
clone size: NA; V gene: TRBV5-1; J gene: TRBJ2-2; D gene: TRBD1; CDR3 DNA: TGCGCCAGCAGCTTTACAGGGGTGGGGAACACCGGGGAGCTGTTTTTT; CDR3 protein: CASSFTGVGNTGELFF
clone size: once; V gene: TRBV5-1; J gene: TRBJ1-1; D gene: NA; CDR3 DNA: TGCGCCAGCAGCTTATCGCAGCCGAACACTGAAGCTTTCTTT; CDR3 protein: CASSLSQPNTEAFF
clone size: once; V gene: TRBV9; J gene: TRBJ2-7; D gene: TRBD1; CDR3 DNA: TGTGCCAGCAGGAGGACAGGGGAGGACGAGCAGTACTTC; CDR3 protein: CASRRTGEDEQYF